Below, one T cell receptor beta chain is given with its context. The target antigen is unknown. This record belongs to a study of T-cell memory formation after mild COVID-19. About the study: Largely, TCR clusters stayed within a single donor. Study observations and caveats: Among contracting clones, CD4+ were mainly CM/EM and CD8+ enriched in EMRA. Cross-reactive memory appears to have joined, as suggested by some responding clones showing up in pre-infection memory.

The CDR3 is 14 amino acids. The trim removed 7 bases at V and 6 bases at J, leaving 9 bases unmatched. From germline, CDR1 is DFQATT and CDR2 SNEGSKA (reference sequence). Via MiXCR, TCRdb re-called the 5' RACE reads, giving one row per CDR3 protein. The sample shows 65,000 to 100,000 distinct CDR3 sequences, around 13% of them seen only once. The chain recombines TRBV20-1 with TRBJ1-6, with 7 nucleotides matching TRBD1. This TCR derives from a man aged 18 to 35 who had mild COVID-19 (a few samples of this study predate the infection). Cell type and time point are not known. Sequencing used PBMCs or a T cell subset sorted from them (not recorded which). CDR3 coding DNA: TGCAGTGTCGCAACGACAGGGCCTAATTCACCCCTCCACTTT. This sequence encodes CSVATTGPNSPLHF.